The 19 T cell receptor beta chains listed next were all sequenced from one sample in a study of control samples from healthy donors and cancer patients (dated by TCRdb to 2019 to 2021). The receptor library was made with the immunoSEQ multiplex PCR assay. The table was pulled from immuneACCESS by TCRdb, which kept in-frame rearrangements only. Such tables lose some clones; where checked, under half of the loss comes from unresolved V genes, and the rest has no known cause. Here the sample has about 120,000 clones; roughly 88% occur a single time. The leading ten clones occupy less than 3.5% of the sample. Sequenced: blood. The source is a man in his forties or fifties in good health.

The chain has TRBV5-1 and TRBJ1-6; 7 nucleotides agree with TRBD1. This CDR3 has 14 amino acids. Per germline, CDR1 SGHRS and CDR2 YFSETQ. Unmatched junction bases numbered 6, after V lost 3 bases and J lost 9 bases. DNA for the CDR3: TGCGCCAGCAGCTCACAGGGGCGCGGTTCACCCCTCCACTTT. As protein: CASSSQGRGSPLHF.

This chain joins TRBV4-3 and TRBJ1-6; possibly TRBD1 for D (6 bases). CDR1 and CDR2 (germline): LGHNA, YSLEER. This CDR3 has 14 amino acids. With 0 bases removed from V and 10 bases from J, the gap between germline ends came to 10 bases. The CDR3 DNA reads as TGCGCCAGCAGCCAAGATCGGGGGCGATCACCCCTCCACTTT. It codes for CASSQDRGRSPLHF.

With regard to this clone: The identical CDR3 is also encoded by other nucleotide sequences in the sample. V gene TRBV11-3 combines with J gene TRBJ2-5; no clear D gene. The CDR3 runs to 16 residues. Trimming cost V 0 bases and J 2 bases, with 13 bases left between them. Germline-derived CDR1 and CDR2 are SGHNT and YENEEA. The CDR3: CASSLEASVRQETQYF. CDR3 coding DNA: TGTGCCAGCAGCTTAGAGGCGTCAGTCCGACAAGAGACCCAGTACTTC.

This rearrangement joins TRBV20-1 to TRBJ1-2; D uncertain. The CDR3 extends over 10 amino acids. Germline V gives CDR1 DFQATT, CDR2 SNEGSKA (reference sequence). Trimming removed 3 bases from V and 8 bases from J, with 7 bases in between. CDR3 sequence: CSASLGGYTF. The CDR3 DNA is TGCAGTGCTAGCCTAGGGGGCTACACCTTC.

The chain has TRBV5-6 and TRBJ1-5; D is uncertain. This CDR3 is 15 amino acids long. The ends were cut back, 3 bases at V and 1 base at J, with 11 bases in the middle. Germline V gives CDR1 SGHDT, CDR2 YYEEEE. The CDR3 region is CASSSTLGSNQPQHF. The CDR3 nucleotides read TGTGCCAGCAGCTCGACTCTGGGGAGCAATCAGCCCCAGCATTTT.

The genes are TRBV7-2 and TRBJ1-1; no clear D. Trimming took 1 base from V and 7 from J, leaving 13 bases between them. This CDR3 spans 14 amino acids. Germline values: CDR1 SGHTA, CDR2 FQGNSA. The CDR3 DNA sequence: TGTGCCAGCAGCTTAGTGATAGGGCGGGATGAAGCTTTCTTT. Translating it yields CASSLVIGRDEAFF.

The chain couples TRBV7-9 to TRBJ1-4; no definite D call. This CDR3 has 14 amino acids. Germline loops: CDR1 SEHNR, CDR2 FQNEAQ (reference sequence). Trimming removed 2 bases from V and 5 bases from J, with 9 bases in between. The CDR3 coding sequence is TGTGCCAGCAGCTTATTATCCGAGAATGAAAAACTGTTTTTT. Amino acids: CASSLLSENEKLFF.

This chain uses TRBV7-9 with TRBJ1-2, with TRBD1 matching 9 bases. The CDR3 extends over 15 amino acids. Losses at the gene ends were 5 bases for V and 7 bases for J; bases not matched to a gene: 11. CDR1 SEHNR and CDR2 FQNEAQ come from the germline V gene (reference sequence). This CDR3 reads CASSAGTGRDGGYTF. In DNA form, the CDR3 reads TGTGCCAGCAGCGCAGGGACAGGGCGGGACGGTGGCTACACCTTC.

The J gene is TRBJ1-6, the V gene TRBV18, with a tentative D call TRBD1 (5 bases). The V end was cut by 6 bases, the J end by 7 bases, with 19 bases between. The CDR3 totals 16 residues. The germline V gene encodes CDR1 KGHSH and CDR2 LQKENI. The chain's CDR3 is CASSPGTPSNNSPLHF. The CDR3 DNA reads as TGTGCCAGCTCCCCCGGGACCCCTTCGAACAATTCACCCCTCCACTTT.

This clone has only a few counts. V is TRBV19 and J is TRBJ2-6; maybe TRBD2 (6 bases). The CDR3 runs 16 residues. V was trimmed by 6 bases and J by 0 bases, leaving 12 bases between them. Germline V gene lookup returns CDR1 LNHDA and CDR2 SQIVND (reference sequence). CDR3: CASRAIGSSGANVLTF. As DNA, the CDR3 is TGTGCCAGTAGGGCAATCGGGAGCTCTGGGGCCAACGTCCTGACTTTC.

The chain uses TRBV19 and TRBJ1-3, with no clear D. CDR1 and CDR2 (germline): LNHDA, SQIVND (reference sequence). V lost 0 bases, J lost 8 bases, and 5 bases lay in between. The CDR3 is 12 residues long. CDR3 protein: CASSIEGYTIYF. CDR3 nucleotide sequence: TGTGCCAGTAGTATAGAGGGATACACCATATATTTT. The complete variable domain, with remaining parts taken from reference TRBV19 and TRBJ1-3, reads DGGITQSPKYLFRKEGQNVTLSCEQNLNHDAMYWYRQDPGQGLRLIYYSQIVNDFQKGDIAEGYSVSREKKESFPLTVTSAQKNPTAFYLCASSIEGYTIYFGEGSWLTVV.

The V gene is TRBV5-5, the J gene TRBJ1-6, with 7 bases fitting TRBD1. V was clipped by 4 bases and J by 0 bases; unmatched bases: 4. This CDR3 has 16 residues. The germline V gene has CDR1 SGHKS and CDR2 YYEKEE (reference sequence). CDR3 sequence: CASSLRGSSYNSPLHF. The CDR3 DNA reads TGTGCCAGCAGCCTCAGGGGGAGCTCCTATAATTCACCCCTCCACTTT.

A single count supports this clone. The chain carries TRBV18 and TRBJ2-1, with D possibly being TRBD2 (5 bases). Germline CDR1 is KGHSH and CDR2 is LQKENI. This CDR3 has 15 residues. The V end lost 0 bases, the J end lost 8 bases, and 14 bases lay between the germline ends. The CDR3 bases are TGTGCCAGCTCACCACCTCCACGACGGGAACATGAGCAGTTCTTC. This sequence encodes CASSPPPRREHEQFF. Drawing the rest from reference TRBV18 and TRBJ2-1, the complete variable domain is NAGVMQNPRHLVRRRGQEARLRCSPMKGHSHVYWYRQLPEEGLKFMVYLQKENIIDESGMPKERFSAEFPKEGPSILRIQQVVRGDSAAYFCASSPPPRREHEQFFGPGTRLTVL.

CDR3 coding DNA: TGTGCCAGCAGTTTAAAGTCAGATACGCAGTATTTT. It encodes CASSLKSDTQYF. The chain joins TRBV12-3 or TRBV12-4 to TRBJ2-3, with D uncertain. There are 12 residues in the CDR3. V was trimmed by 2 bases and J by 4 bases, leaving 4 bases between them.

The chain carries TRBV15 and TRBJ1-1; D unclear. The ends were cut back, 4 bases at V and 1 base at J, with 10 bases in the middle. CDR3 length: 14 residues. Germline values: CDR1 LNHNV, CDR2 YYDKDF (reference sequence). The CDR3 nucleotides are TGTGCCACCAGCATACCAGCTGGGAACACTGAAGCTTTCTTT. It specifies CATSIPAGNTEAFF. Combining the CDR3 with reference TRBV15 and TRBJ1-1 gives the whole variable domain DAMVIQNPRYQVTQFGKPVTLSCSQTLNHNVMYWYQQKSSQAPKLLFHYYDKDFNNEADTPDNFQSRRPNTSFCFLDIRSPGLGDTAMYLCATSIPAGNTEAFFGQGTRLTVV.

The V gene is TRBV7-3, the J gene TRBJ2-3; TRBD2 agrees at 15 bases. Germline V gene sequence: CDR1 SGHTA, CDR2 FQGTGA. There are 18 residues in the CDR3. The V and J ends lost 5 bases and 0 bases, in that order; junction bases with no gene match: 6. The DNA for the CDR3 is TGTGCCAGCAGCCCGGTGGGACTAGCGGGGGGTAGCACAGATACGCAGTATTTT. Translated: CASSPVGLAGGSTDTQYF.

This clone was found once. This rearrangement joins TRBV6-2 or TRBV6-3 to TRBJ2-6; D possibly corresponds to TRBD1 (6 bases). Trimming removed 6 bases from V and 0 bases from J, with 18 bases in between. Germline CDR1 reads MNHEY; CDR2 reads SVGEGT. The CDR3 sequence is 18 residues long. The chain's CDR3 is CASSGTTLPSSGANVLTF. CDR3 in DNA: TGTGCCAGCAGCGGGACAACCTTACCGAGCTCTGGGGCCAACGTCCTGACTTTC.

The chain couples TRBV27 to TRBJ2-3; the D gene is possibly TRBD2 (5 bases). Between the trimmed V and J ends, which lost 1 base and 2 bases, there was a span of 13 bases. The CDR3 runs 16 residues. Germline V gene sequence: CDR1 MNHEY, CDR2 SMNVEV (reference sequence). For the CDR3, the DNA is TGTGCCAGCAGTTTATTGACGGGAAGGGTCACAGATACGCAGTATTTT. It yields the protein CASSLLTGRVTDTQYF.

The chain carries TRBV19 and TRBJ1-1; D ambiguous. Per the germline V gene, CDR1 is LNHDA and CDR2 is SQIVND (reference sequence). V gave up 2 bases and J gave up 0 bases, with 13 bases separating them. The CDR3 covers 16 residues. The CDR3 nucleotides are TGTGCCAGTAGTATAAAGTCAGGAAGAATGAACACTGAAGCTTTCTTT. Encoded protein: CASSIKSGRMNTEAFF.